This TCR beta chain was identified in a study of somatic mutations in cytotoxic T cells in rheumatoid arthritis. The CDR3 extends over 15 amino acids. The trim removed 2 bases at V and 1 base at J, leaving 0 bases unmatched. CDR1 MRHNA and CDR2 SNTAGT come from the germline V gene. Findings and caveats of the study: Nobody had found out which antigens the expanded CD8+ clones targeted.

Magnetic beads with positive selection isolated CD4+ and CD8+ fractions, whose purity was verified by flow cytometry. In the authors' workflow: Published virus-specific TCRB sequences were rarely matched by patient CD8+ clones larger than 1%. Produced via immunoSEQ multiplex PCR; TCRdb's table is partial and in-frame only. That table is the source of V, J and clone size, and D and trimming were worked out from the DNA. This table has roughly 14,000 clones, about 83% appearing once. Only a few counts were recorded for this clone. Antigen unknown. This receptor was identified in an adult with rheumatoid arthritis. This chain connects TRBV6-4 to TRBJ2-3; the match to TRBD1 covers 10 bases. Sequences were obtained from CD8+ T cells sorted from blood. CDR3 in DNA: TGTGCCAGCAGTGACGGGACAGGGGGCACAGATACGCAGTATTTT. Translated: CASSDGTGGTDTQYF.